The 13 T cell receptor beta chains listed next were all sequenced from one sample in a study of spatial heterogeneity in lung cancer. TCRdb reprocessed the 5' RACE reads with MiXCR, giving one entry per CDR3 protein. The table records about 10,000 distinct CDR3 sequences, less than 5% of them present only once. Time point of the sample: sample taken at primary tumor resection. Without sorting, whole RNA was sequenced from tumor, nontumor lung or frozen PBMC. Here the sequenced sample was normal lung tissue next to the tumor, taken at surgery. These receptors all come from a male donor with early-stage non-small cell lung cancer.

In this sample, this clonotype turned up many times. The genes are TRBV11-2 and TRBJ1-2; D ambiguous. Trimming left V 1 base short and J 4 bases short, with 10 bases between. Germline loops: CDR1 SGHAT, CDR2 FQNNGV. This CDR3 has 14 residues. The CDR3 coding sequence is TGTGCCAGCAGCTTAGCAGCAGACCTCTATGGCTACACCTTC. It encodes CASSLAADLYGYTF.

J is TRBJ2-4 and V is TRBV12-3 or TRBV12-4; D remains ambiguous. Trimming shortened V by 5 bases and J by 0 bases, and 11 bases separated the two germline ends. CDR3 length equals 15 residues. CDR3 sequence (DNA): TGTGCCAGCAGTCCTCATAACATAGCCAAAAACATTCAGTACTTC. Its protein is CASSPHNIAKNIQYF.

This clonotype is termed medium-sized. The CDR3 loop reads CASNKLGGSGTEAFF. For the CDR3, the DNA is TGTGCCAGCAACAAACTAGGAGGGTCGGGCACTGAAGCTTTCTTT. The J gene is TRBJ1-1, the V gene TRBV11-2; no clear D. Germline CDR1 is SGHAT and CDR2 is FQNNGV. With 7 bases removed from V and 4 bases from J, the gap between germline ends came to 19 bases. The CDR3 is 15 amino acids.

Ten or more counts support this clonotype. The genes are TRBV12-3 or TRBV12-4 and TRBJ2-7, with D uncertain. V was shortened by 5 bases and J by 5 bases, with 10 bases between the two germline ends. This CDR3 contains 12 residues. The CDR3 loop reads CASSPPRHEQYF. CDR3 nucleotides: TGTGCCAGCAGTCCCCCCCGCCACGAGCAGTACTTC.

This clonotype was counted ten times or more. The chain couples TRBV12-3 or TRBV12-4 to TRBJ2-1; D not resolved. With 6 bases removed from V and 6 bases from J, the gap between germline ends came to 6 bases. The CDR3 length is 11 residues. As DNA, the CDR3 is TGTGCCAGCAGCCGCGCCAATGAGCAGTTCTTC. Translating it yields CASSRANEQFF.

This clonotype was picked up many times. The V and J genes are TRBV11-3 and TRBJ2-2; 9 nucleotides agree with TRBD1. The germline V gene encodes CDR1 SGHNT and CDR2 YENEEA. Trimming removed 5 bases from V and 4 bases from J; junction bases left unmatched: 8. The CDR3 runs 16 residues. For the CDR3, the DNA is TGTGCCAGCAGCACCCGACAGGGGGGCCGCACCGGGGAGCTGTTTTTT. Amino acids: CASSTRQGGRTGELFF. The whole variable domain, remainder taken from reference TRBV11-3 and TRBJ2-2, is EAGVVQSPRYKIIEKKQPVAFWCNPISGHNTLYWYLQNLGQGPELLIRYENEEAVDDSQLPKDRFSAERLKGVDSTLKIQPAELGDSAVYLCASSTRQGGRTGELFFGEGSRLTVL.

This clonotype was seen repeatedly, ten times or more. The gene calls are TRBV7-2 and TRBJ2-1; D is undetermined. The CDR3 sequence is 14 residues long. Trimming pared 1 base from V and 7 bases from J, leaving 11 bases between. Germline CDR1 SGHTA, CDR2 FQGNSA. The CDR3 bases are TGTGCCAGCAGCTTAGAGTTTAGTTTAAATGAGCAGTTCTTC. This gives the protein CASSLEFSLNEQFF.

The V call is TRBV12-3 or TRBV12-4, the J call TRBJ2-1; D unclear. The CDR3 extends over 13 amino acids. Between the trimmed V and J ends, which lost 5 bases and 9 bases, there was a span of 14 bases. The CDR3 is CASSSQVSPEQFF. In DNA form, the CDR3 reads TGTGCCAGCAGTAGCCAAGTTAGTCCTGAGCAGTTCTTC.

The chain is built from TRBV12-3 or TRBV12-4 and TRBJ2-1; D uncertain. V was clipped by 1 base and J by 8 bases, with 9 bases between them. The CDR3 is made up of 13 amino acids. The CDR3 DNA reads TGTGCCAGCAGTTTAGGTCTACTGGATGAGCAGTTCTTC. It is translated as CASSLGLLDEQFF.

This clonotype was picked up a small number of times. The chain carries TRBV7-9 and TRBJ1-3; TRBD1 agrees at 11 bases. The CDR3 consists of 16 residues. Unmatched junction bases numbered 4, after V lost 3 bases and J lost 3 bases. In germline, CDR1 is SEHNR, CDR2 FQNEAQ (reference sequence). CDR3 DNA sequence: TGTGCCAGCAGCTTTTGGACAGGGGGCTATGGAAACACCATATATTTT. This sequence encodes CASSFWTGGYGNTIYF.

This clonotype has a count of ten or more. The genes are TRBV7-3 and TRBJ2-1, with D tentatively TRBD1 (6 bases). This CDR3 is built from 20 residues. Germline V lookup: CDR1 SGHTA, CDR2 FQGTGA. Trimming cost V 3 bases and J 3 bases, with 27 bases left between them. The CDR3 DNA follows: TGTGCCAGCAGCTTCAGGGGAGCACGCGTAGGGCAAGGGGACTACAATGAGCAGTTCTTC. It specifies CASSFRGARVGQGDYNEQFF.

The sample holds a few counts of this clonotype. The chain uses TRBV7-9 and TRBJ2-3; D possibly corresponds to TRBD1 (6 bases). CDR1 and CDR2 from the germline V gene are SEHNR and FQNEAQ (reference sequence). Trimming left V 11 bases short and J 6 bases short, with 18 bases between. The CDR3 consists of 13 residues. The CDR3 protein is CAGEGVGKDTQYF. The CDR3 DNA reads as TGTGCCGGAGAGGGGGTCGGGAAGGATACGCAGTATTTT.

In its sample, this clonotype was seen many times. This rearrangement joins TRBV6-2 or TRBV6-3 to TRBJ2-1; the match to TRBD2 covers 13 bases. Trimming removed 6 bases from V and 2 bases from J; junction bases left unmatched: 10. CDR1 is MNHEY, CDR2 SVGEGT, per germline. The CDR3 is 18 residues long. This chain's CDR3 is CASSTTSGRAGAYNEQFF. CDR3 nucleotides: TGTGCCAGCAGCACTACTAGCGGGAGGGCCGGCGCCTACAATGAGCAGTTCTTC.